This TCR beta chain was captured by sequencing in a study of identical twins' blood T cells. V lost 7 bases to trimming and J lost 3 bases; unmatched junction nucleotides: 8. Per the germline V gene, CDR1 is MNHEY and CDR2 is SVGEGT. The CDR3 sequence is 15 residues long. TCRdb called the 5' RACE reads again in MiXCR, with one record for every CDR3 protein. The sample carries around 380,000 distinct CDR3 sequences, more than 25% recorded once. The three twin pairs were reared together, likely meeting the same infections. The receptor was derived from a woman aged 18-55 years in good health. Material: PBMCs. The chain is built from TRBV6-2 or TRBV6-3 and TRBJ1-5, with 8 positions matching TRBD1. The CDR3 sequence is CASTRQGTHNQPQHF. As DNA, the CDR3 is TGTGCCAGCACAAGACAGGGGACACACAATCAGCCCCAGCATTTT.